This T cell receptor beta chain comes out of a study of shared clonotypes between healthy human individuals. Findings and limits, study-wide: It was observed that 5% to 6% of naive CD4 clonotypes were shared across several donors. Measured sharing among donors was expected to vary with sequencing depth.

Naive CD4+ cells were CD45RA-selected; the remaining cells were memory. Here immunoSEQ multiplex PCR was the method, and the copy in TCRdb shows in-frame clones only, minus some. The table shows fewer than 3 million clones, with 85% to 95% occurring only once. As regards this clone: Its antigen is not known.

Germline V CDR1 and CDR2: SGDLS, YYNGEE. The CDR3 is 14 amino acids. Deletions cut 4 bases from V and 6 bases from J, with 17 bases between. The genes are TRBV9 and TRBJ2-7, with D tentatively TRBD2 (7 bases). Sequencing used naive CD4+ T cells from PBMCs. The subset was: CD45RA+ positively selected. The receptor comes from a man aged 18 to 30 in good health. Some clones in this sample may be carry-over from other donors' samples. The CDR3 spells CASSTGGLACEQYF. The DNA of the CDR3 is TGTGCCAGCAGCACCGGGGGGCTAGCCTGCGAGCAGTACTTC.